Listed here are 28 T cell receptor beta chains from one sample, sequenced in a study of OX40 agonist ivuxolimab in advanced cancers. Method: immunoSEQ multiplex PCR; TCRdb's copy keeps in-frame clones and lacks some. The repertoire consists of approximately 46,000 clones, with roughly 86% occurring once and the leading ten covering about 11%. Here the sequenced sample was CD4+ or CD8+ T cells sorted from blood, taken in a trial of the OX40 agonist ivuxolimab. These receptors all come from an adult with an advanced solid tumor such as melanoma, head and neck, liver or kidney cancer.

CDR3 protein: CATSREGGSNQPQHF. In DNA form, the CDR3 reads TGTGCCACCAGCAGAGAAGGGGGAAGCAATCAGCCCCAGCATTTT. This sequence joins TRBV15 and TRBJ1-5; D possibly corresponds to TRBD1 (6 bases). This CDR3 has 15 amino acids. With 0 bases removed from V and 1 base from J, the gap between germline ends came to 7 bases. Germline CDR1 and CDR2: LNHNV and YYDKDF (reference sequence). Supplemented by reference TRBV15 and TRBJ1-5, the full variable domain reads DAMVIQNPRYQVTQFGKPVTLSCSQTLNHNVMYWYQQKSSQAPKLLFHYYDKDFNNEADTPDNFQSRRPNTSFCFLDIRSPGLGDTAMYLCATSREGGSNQPQHFGDGTRLSIL.

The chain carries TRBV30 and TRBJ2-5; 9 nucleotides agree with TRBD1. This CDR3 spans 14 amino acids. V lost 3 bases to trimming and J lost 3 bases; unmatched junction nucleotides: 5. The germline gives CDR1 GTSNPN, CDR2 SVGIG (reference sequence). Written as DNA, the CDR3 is TGTGCCTGGAGGTATGGGACAGGGAAAGAGACCCAGTACTTC. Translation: CAWRYGTGKETQYF. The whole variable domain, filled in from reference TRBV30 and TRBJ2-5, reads SQTIHQWPATLVQPVGSPLSLECTVEGTSNPNLYWYRQAAGRGLQLLFYSVGIGQISSEVPQNLSASRPQDRQFILSSKKLLLSDSGFYLCAWRYGTGKETQYFGPGTRLLVL.

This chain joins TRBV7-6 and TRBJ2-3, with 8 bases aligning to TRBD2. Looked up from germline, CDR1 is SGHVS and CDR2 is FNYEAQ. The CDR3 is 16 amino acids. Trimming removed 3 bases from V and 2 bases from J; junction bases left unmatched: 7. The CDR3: CASSLVAGGSTDTQYF. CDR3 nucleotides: TGTGCCAGCAGCTTGGTGGCGGGAGGATCCACAGATACGCAGTATTTT.

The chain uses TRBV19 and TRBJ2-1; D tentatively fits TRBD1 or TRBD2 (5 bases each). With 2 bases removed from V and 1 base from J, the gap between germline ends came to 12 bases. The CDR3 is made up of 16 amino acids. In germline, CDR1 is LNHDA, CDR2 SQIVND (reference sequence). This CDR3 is CASSISGTSSYNEQFF. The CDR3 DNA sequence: TGTGCCAGTAGTATATCCGGGACCAGTTCCTACAATGAGCAGTTCTTC.

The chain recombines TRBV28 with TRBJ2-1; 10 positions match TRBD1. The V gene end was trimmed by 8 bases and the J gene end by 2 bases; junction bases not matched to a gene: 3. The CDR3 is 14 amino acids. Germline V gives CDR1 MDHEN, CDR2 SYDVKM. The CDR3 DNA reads TGTGCCAGCGTGGACAGGGGGACCTACAATGAGCAGTTCTTC. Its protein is CASVDRGTYNEQFF.

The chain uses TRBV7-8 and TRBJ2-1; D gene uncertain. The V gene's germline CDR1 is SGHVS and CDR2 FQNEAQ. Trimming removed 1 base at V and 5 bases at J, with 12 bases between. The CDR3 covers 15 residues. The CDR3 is CASSLGVSINNEQFF. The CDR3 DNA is TGTGCCAGCAGCTTAGGAGTTTCGATCAACAATGAGCAGTTCTTC.

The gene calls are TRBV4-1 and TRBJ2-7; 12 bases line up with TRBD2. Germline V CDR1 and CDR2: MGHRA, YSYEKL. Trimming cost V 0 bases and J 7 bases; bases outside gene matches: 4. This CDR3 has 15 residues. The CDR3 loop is CASSQETSGSKEQYF. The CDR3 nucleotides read TGCGCCAGCAGCCAAGAGACTAGCGGGAGCAAAGAGCAGTACTTC.

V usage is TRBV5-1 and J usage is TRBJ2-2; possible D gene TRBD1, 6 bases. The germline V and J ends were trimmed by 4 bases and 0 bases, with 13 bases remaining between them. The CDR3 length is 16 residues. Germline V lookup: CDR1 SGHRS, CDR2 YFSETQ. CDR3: CASSAGQSANTGELFF. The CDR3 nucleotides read TGCGCCAGCAGCGCCGGACAGTCTGCGAACACCGGGGAGCTGTTTTTT. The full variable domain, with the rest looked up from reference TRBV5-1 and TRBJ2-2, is KAGVTQTPRYLIKTRGQQVTLSCSPISGHRSVSWYQQTPGQGLQFLFEYFSETQRNKGNFPGRFSGRQFSNSRSEMNVSTLELGDSALYLCASSAGQSANTGELFFGEGSRLTVL.

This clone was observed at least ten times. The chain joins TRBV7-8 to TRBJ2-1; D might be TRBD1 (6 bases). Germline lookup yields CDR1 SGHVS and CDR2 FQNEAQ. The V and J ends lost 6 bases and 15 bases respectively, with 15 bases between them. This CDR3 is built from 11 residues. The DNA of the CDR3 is TGTGCCAGCAGAACCGGGACAACATGGTTCTTC. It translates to CASRTGTTWFF. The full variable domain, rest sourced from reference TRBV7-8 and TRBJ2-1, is GAGVSQSPRYKVAKRGQDVALRCDPISGHVSLFWYQQALGQGPEFLTYFQNEAQLDKSGLPSDRFFAERPEGSVSTLKIQRTQQEDSAVYLCASRTGTTWFFGPGTRLTVL.

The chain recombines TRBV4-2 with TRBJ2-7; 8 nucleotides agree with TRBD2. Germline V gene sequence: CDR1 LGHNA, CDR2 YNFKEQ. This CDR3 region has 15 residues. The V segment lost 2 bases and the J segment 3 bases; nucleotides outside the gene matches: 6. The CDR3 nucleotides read TGTGCCAGCAGCCAACTTAGCGGGGTAGGCTACGAGCAGTACTTC. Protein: CASSQLSGVGYEQYF.

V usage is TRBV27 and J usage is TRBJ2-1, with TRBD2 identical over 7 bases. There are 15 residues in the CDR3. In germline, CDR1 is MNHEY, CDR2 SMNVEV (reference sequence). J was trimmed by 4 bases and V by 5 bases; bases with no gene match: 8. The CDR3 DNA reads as TGTGCCAGCAGTCTCTCCGGGACTACGTACAATGAGCAGTTCTTC. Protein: CASSLSGTTYNEQFF.

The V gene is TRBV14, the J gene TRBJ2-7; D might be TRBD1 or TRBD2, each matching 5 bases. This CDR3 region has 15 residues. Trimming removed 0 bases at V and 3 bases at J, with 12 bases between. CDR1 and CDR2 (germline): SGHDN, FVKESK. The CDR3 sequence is CASSQDRGPNYEQYF. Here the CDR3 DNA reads TGTGCCAGCAGCCAAGATCGGGGACCAAACTACGAGCAGTACTTC. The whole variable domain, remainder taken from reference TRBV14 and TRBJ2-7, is EAGVTQFPSHSVIEKGQTVTLRCDPISGHDNLYWYRRVMGKEIKFLLHFVKESKQDESGMPNNRFLAERTGGTYSTLKVQPAELEDSGVYFCASSQDRGPNYEQYFGPGTRLTVT.

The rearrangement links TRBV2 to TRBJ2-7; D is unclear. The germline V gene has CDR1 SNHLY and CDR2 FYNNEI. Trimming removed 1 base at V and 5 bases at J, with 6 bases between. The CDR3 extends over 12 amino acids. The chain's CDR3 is CASSEDEDEQYF. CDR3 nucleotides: TGTGCCAGCAGTGAAGATGAGGACGAGCAGTACTTC.

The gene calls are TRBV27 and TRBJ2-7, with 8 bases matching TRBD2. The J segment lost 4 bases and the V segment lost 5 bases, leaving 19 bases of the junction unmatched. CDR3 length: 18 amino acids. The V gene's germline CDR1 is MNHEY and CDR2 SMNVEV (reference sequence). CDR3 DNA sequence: TGTGCCAGCAGTCAGAACCCCCGGACTAGCCCCTCCTCGTACGAGCAGTACTTC. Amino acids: CASSQNPRTSPSSYEQYF.

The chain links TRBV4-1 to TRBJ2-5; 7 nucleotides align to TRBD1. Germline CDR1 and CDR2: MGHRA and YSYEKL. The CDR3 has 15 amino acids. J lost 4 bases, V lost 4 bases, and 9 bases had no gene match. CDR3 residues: CASSPGDRARETQYF. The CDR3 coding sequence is TGCGCCAGCAGCCCCGGTGACAGGGCAAGAGAGACCCAGTACTTC.

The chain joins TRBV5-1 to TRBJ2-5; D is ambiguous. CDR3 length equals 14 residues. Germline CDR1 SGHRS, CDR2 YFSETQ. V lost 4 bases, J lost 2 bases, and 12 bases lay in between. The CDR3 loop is CASSPESIQETQYF. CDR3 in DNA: TGCGCCAGCAGCCCGGAAAGTATACAAGAGACCCAGTACTTC.

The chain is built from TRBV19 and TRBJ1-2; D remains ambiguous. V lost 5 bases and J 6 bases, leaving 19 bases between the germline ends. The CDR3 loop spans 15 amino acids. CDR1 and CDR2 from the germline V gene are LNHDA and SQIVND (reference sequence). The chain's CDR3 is CASSWTRETSHGYTF. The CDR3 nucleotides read TGTGCCAGTAGTTGGACCCGGGAAACTTCGCATGGCTACACCTTC. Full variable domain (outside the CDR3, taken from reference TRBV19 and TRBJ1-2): DGGITQSPKYLFRKEGQNVTLSCEQNLNHDAMYWYRQDPGQGLRLIYYSQIVNDFQKGDIAEGYSVSREKKESFPLTVTSAQKNPTAFYLCASSWTRETSHGYTFGSGTRLTVV.

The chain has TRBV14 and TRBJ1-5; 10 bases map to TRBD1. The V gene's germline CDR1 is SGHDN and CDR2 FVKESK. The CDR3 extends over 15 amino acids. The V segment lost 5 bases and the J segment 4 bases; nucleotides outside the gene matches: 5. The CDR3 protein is CASSIGQGVNQPQHF. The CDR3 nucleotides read TGTGCCAGCAGCATTGGACAGGGGGTGAATCAGCCCCAGCATTTT.

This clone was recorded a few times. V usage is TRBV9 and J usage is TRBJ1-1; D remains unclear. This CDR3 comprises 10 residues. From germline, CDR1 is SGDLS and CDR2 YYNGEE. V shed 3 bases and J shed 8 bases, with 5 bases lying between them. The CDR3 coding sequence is TGTGCCAGCAGCGGCAAGGAAGCTTTCTTT. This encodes CASSGKEAFF.

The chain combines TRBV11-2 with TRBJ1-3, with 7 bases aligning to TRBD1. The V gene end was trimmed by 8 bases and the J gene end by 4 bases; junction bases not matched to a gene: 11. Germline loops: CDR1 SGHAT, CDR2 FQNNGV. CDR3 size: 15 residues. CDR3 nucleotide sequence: TGTGCCAGCGCTCTCCCTTGGACAGGAGGAAACACCATATATTTT. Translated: CASALPWTGGNTIYF.

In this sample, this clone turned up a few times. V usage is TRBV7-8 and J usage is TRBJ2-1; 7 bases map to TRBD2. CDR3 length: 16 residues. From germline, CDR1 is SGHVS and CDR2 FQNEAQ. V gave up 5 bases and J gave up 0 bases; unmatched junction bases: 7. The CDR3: CASSARGGGSYNEQFF. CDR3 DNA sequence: TGTGCCAGCAGCGCGCGTGGGGGGGGCTCCTACAATGAGCAGTTCTTC. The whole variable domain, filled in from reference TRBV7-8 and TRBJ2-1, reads GAGVSQSPRYKVAKRGQDVALRCDPISGHVSLFWYQQALGQGPEFLTYFQNEAQLDKSGLPSDRFFAERPEGSVSTLKIQRTQQEDSAVYLCASSARGGGSYNEQFFGPGTRLTVL.

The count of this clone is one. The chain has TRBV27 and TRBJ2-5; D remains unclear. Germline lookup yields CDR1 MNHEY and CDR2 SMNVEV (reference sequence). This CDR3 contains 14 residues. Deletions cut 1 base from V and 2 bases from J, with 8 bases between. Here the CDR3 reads CASSLLSEQETQYF. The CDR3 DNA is TGTGCCAGCAGTTTATTGAGTGAACAAGAGACCCAGTACTTC.

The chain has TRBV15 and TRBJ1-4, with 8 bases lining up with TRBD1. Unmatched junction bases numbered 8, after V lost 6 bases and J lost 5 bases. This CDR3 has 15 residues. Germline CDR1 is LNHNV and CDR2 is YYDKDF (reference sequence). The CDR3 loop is CATRSRDRRNEKLFF. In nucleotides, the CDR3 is TGTGCCACCAGGAGTAGGGACAGGAGAAATGAAAAACTGTTTTTT.

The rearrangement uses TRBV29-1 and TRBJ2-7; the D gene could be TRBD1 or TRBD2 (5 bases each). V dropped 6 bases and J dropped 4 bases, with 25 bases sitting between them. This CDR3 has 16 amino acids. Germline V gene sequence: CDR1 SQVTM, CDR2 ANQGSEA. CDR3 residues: CSVDILGDAYGYEQYF. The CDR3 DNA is TGCAGCGTGGATATTCTTGGGGACGCCTATGGATACGAGCAGTACTTC.

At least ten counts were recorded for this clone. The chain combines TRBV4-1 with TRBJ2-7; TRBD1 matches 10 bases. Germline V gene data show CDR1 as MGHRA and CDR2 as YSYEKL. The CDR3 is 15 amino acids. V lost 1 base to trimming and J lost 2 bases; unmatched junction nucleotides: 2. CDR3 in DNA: TGCGCCAGCAGCCAAGGGACAGGGGGAACCTACGAGCAGTACTTC. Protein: CASSQGTGGTYEQYF.

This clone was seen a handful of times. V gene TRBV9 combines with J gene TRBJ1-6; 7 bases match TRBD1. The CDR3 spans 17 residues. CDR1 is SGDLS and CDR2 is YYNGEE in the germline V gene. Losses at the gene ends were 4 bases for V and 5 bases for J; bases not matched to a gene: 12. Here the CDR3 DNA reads TGTGCCAGCAGCCCCGAGGCGGGACAGATCAATAATTCACCCCTCCACTTT. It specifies CASSPEAGQINNSPLHF.

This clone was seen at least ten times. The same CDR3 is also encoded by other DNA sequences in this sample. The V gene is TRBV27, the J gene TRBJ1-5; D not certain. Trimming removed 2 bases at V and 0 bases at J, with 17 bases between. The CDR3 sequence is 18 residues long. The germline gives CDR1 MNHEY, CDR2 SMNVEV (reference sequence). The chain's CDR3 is CASSLRLPAVNSNQPQHF. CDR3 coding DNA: TGTGCCAGCAGTTTACGGTTGCCTGCCGTTAATAGCAATCAGCCCCAGCATTTT.

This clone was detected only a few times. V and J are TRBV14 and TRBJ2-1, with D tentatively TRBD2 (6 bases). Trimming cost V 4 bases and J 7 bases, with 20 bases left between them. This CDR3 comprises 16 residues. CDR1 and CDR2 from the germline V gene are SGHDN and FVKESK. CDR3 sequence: CASSRYLASVANEQFF. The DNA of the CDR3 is TGTGCCAGCAGCCGGTATCTGGCTAGCGTGGCAAATGAGCAGTTCTTC.